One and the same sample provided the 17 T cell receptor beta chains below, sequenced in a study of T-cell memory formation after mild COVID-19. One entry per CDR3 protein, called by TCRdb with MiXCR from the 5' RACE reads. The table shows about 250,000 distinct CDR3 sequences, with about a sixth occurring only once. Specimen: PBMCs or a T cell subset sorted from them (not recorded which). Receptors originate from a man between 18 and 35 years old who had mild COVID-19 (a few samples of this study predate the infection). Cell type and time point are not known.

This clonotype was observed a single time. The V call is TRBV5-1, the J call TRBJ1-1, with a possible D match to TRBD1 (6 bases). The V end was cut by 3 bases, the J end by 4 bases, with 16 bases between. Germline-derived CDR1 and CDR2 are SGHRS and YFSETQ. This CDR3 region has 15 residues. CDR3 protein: CASSWGGGVATEAFF. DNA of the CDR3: TGCGCCAGCAGCTGGGGTGGGGGCGTCGCCACTGAAGCTTTCTTT.

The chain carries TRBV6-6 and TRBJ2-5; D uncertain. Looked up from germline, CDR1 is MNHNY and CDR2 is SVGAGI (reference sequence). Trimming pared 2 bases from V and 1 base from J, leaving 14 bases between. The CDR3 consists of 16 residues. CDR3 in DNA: TGTGCCAGCAGTTACCGAGTCGACGGCTCCCAAGAGACCCAGTACTTC. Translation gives CASSYRVDGSQETQYF.

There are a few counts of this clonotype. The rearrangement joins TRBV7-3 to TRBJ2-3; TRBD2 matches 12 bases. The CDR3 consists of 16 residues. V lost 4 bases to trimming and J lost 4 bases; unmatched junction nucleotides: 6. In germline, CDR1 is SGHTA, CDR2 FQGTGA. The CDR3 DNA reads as TGTGCCAGCAGCTCCAGACTAGCGGGGGCCGCAGATACGCAGTATTTT. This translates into CASSSRLAGAADTQYF.

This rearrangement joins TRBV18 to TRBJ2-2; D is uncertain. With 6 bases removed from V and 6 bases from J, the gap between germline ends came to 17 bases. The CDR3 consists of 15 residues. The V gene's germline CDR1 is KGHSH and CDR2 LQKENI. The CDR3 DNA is TGTGCCAGCTCCCTTCGTCACATGATCTCCGGGGAGCTGTTTTTT. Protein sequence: CASSLRHMISGELFF.

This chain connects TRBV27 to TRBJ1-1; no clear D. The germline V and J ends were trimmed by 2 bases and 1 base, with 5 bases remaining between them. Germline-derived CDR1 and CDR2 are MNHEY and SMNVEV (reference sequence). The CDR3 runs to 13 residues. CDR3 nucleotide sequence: TGTGCCAGCAGTTTAATGGCGAACACTGAAGCTTTCTTT. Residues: CASSLMANTEAFF.

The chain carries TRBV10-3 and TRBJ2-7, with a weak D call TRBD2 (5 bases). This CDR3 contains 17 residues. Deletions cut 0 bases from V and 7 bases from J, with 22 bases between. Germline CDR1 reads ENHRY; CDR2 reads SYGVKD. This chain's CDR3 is CAISESGSRTRSGEQYF. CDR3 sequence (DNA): TGTGCCATCAGTGAGTCGGGTTCGCGGACTCGCTCGGGGGAGCAGTACTTC.

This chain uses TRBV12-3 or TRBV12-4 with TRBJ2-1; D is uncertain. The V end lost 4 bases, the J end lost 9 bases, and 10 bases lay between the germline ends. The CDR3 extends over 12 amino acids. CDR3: CASSWVTLEQFF. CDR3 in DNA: TGTGCCAGCAGTTGGGTGACACTTGAGCAGTTCTTC.

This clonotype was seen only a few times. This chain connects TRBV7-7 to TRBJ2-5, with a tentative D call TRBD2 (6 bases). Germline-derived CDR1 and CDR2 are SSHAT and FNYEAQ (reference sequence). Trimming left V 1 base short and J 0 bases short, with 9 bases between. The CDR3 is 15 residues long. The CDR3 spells CASSLGGDYQETQYF. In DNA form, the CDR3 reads TGTGCCAGCAGCTTAGGCGGGGACTACCAAGAGACCCAGTACTTC.

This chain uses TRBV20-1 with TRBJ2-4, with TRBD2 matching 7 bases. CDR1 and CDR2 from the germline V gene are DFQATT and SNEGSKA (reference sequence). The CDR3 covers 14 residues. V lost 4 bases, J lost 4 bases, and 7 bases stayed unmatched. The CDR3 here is CSAKLAKGKNIQYF. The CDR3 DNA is TGCAGTGCTAAACTAGCGAAAGGAAAAAACATTCAGTACTTC.

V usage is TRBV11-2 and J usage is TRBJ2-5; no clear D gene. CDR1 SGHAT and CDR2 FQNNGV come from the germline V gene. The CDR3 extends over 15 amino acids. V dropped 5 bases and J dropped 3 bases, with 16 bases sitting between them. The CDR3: CASSLLGWGEETQYF. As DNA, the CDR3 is TGTGCCAGCAGCCTCTTGGGGTGGGGTGAAGAGACCCAGTACTTC.

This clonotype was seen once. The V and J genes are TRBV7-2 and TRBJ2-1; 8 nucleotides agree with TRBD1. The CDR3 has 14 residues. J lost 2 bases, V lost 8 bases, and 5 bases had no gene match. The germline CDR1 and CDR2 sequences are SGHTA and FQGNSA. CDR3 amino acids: CASGRDRTYNEQFF. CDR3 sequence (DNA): TGTGCCAGCGGCCGGGACAGGACCTACAATGAGCAGTTCTTC.

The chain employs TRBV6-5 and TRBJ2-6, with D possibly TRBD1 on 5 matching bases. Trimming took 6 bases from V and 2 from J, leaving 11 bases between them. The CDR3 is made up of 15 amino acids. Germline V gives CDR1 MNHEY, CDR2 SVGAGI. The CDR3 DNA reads TGTGCCAGCAGAACGACAGCCACTGGGGCCAACGTCCTGACTTTC. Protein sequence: CASRTTATGANVLTF.

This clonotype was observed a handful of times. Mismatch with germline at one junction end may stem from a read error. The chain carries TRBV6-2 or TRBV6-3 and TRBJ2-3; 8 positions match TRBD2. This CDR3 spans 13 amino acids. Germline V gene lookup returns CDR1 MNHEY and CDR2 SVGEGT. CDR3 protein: CASVAGGTNTQYF. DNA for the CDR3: TGTGCCAGCGTGGCGGGGGGCACAAATACGCAGTATTTT.

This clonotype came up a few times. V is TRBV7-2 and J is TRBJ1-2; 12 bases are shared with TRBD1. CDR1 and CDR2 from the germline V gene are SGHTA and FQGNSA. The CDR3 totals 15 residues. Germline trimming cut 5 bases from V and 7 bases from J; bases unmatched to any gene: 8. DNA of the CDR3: TGTGCCAGCAGCGCGGGACAGGGGGCGCTTACTGGCTACACCTTC. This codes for CASSAGQGALTGYTF.

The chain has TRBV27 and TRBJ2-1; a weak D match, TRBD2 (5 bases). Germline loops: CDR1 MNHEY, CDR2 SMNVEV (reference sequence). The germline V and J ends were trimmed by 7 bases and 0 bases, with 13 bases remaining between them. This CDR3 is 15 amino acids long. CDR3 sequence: CASKPSRVSYNEQFF. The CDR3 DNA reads TGTGCCAGCAAACCCTCGAGGGTCTCCTACAATGAGCAGTTCTTC.

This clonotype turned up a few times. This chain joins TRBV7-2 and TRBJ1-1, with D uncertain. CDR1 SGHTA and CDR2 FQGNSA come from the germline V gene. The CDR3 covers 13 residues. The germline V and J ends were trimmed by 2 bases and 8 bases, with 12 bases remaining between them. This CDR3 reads CASSLRSGSEAFF. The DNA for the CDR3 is TGTGCCAGCAGCTTACGCTCCGGCTCCGAAGCTTTCTTT.

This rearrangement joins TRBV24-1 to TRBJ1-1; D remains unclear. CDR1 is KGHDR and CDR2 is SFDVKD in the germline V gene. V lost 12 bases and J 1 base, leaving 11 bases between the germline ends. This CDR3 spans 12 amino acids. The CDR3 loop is CAVAEGNTEAFF. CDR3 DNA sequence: TGTGCCGTGGCAGAGGGGAACACTGAAGCTTTCTTT.